The next 16 T cell receptor beta chains were all read from a single sample in a study of T-cell memory formation after mild COVID-19. TCRdb re-called the 5' RACE reads with MiXCR, one entry per CDR3 protein. The table shows roughly 550,000 distinct CDR3 sequences, with about a fifth occurring only once. Sequencing was done on a sample of PBMCs or a T cell subset sorted from them (not recorded which). Receptor source: an adult woman who had mild COVID-19 (a few samples of this study predate the infection). Cell type and time point are not known.

This chain joins TRBV5-1 and TRBJ2-2, with TRBD1 identical over 8 bases. The junction had 2 bases not matched to a gene; V was cut back by 0 bases and J by 4 bases. This CDR3 has 15 amino acids. CDR1 is SGHRS, CDR2 YFSETQ, per germline. In DNA, the CDR3 is TGCGCCAGCAGCTTGGCCAGGGGGCGCACCGGGGAGCTGTTTTTT. Its translation: CASSLARGRTGELFF.

The V gene is TRBV20-1, the J gene TRBJ1-5, with no clear D. The CDR3 extends over 17 amino acids. Per germline, CDR1 DFQATT and CDR2 SNEGSKA (reference sequence). Trimming shortened V by 6 bases and J by 0 bases, and 21 bases separated the two germline ends. The CDR3 reads CSAFTQEQLYSNQPQHF. Here the CDR3 DNA reads TGCAGTGCATTTACGCAGGAACAGCTTTATAGCAATCAGCCCCAGCATTTT.

This clonotype occurred a few times. This chain uses TRBV18 with TRBJ1-2; D unresolved. Germline assignment: CDR1 KGHSH and CDR2 LQKENI. V lost 6 bases and J 5 bases, leaving 16 bases between the germline ends. CDR3 size: 14 residues. CDR3 DNA sequence: TGTGCCAGCTCCTCACCAGAAAGACCGTATGGCTACACCTTC. It yields the protein CASSSPERPYGYTF. Complete variable domain (other parts from reference TRBV18 and TRBJ1-2): NAGVMQNPRHLVRRRGQEARLRCSPMKGHSHVYWYRQLPEEGLKFMVYLQKENIIDESGMPKERFSAEFPKEGPSILRIQQVVRGDSAAYFCASSSPERPYGYTFGSGTRLTVV.

This clonotype was seen a few times. V and J are TRBV15 and TRBJ2-3; D gene ambiguous. This CDR3 has 15 amino acids. CDR1 and CDR2 from the germline V gene are LNHNV and YYDKDF (reference sequence). V lost 0 bases to trimming and J lost 2 bases, with 9 bases between them. CDR3 DNA sequence: TGTGCCACCAGCAGAGATGGACGCCCCACAGATACGCAGTATTTT. Translation: CATSRDGRPTDTQYF.

The gene calls are TRBV9 and TRBJ2-7; 8 bases line up with TRBD1. V shed 1 base, J shed 7 bases, and the junction held 10 bases outside the gene matches. Germline CDR1 SGDLS, CDR2 YYNGEE. The CDR3 length is 15 residues. CDR3 loop: CASSVNAGGSGEQYF. The DNA for the CDR3 is TGTGCCAGCAGCGTAAATGCAGGGGGCTCGGGGGAGCAGTACTTC.

The V call is TRBV19, the J call TRBJ2-1; D possibly matches TRBD1 or TRBD2 (5 bases each). Germline CDR1 is LNHDA and CDR2 is SQIVND (reference sequence). The CDR3 contains 15 residues. The V end lost 1 base, the J end lost 3 bases, and 10 bases lay between the germline ends. CDR3 region: CASSIGGGSYNEQFF. Here the CDR3 DNA reads TGTGCCAGTAGTATAGGTGGGGGAAGCTACAATGAGCAGTTCTTC.

Only a few counts were recorded for this clonotype. The chain has TRBV19 and TRBJ2-7; D may be TRBD2 (6 bases). Trimming shortened V by 5 bases and J by 2 bases, and 10 bases separated the two germline ends. The germline V gene has CDR1 LNHDA and CDR2 SQIVND (reference sequence). The CDR3 consists of 13 residues. The CDR3 reads CASSLAVTYEQYF. CDR3 nucleotides: TGTGCCAGTAGTTTAGCGGTCACCTACGAGCAGTACTTC.

This clonotype came up a few times. CDR3 DNA: TGTGCCAGCAGCGTAGCAGGCGCGGGAGTTACCGACGAGCAGTACTTC. Residues: CASSVAGAGVTDEQYF. The V and J genes are TRBV9 and TRBJ2-7; TRBD2 matches 7 bases. With 0 bases clipped from V and 5 bases from J, the junction kept 11 bases outside the gene matches. This CDR3 has 16 residues. Germline V lookup: CDR1 SGDLS, CDR2 YYNGEE.

This clonotype was seen only once. The rearrangement uses TRBV6-1 and TRBJ1-5, with TRBD1 matching over 10 bases. The germline gives CDR1 MNHNS, CDR2 SASEGT. CDR3 length equals 15 residues. V lost 1 base and J lost 7; bases outside the gene matches: 4. The DNA for the CDR3 is TGTGCCAGCAGTGAAGTTTGGACAGGGGGGCAGCCCCAGCATTTT. Translation gives CASSEVWTGGQPQHF.

This clonotype has more than one count but fewer than ten. The CDR3 DNA sequence: TGTGCCAGCAGCGTAGCTTCGGGGGTTAATCAGCCCCAGCATTTT. This codes for CASSVASGVNQPQHF. The chain carries TRBV21-1 and TRBJ1-5; TRBD1 reflects the table's D call only, with no check against the DNA. TRBV21-1 is a pseudogene segment. The CDR3 is 15 residues long.

This clonotype occurred a few times. CDR3 nucleotide sequence: TGTGCCAGCAGCCCCGGGGAGGGGTCCCGCCTCTACGAGCAGTACTTC. Its translation: CASSPGEGSRLYEQYF. The chain carries TRBV5-5 and TRBJ2-7; 7 positions agree with TRBD2. J lost 3 bases, V lost 4 bases, and 13 bases had no gene match. CDR1 is SGHKS, CDR2 YYEKEE, per germline (reference sequence). The CDR3 is 16 amino acids.

This clonotype was picked up a small number of times. The rearrangement uses TRBV5-1 and TRBJ1-1; D ambiguous. The CDR3 consists of 16 residues. Germline CDR1 is SGHRS and CDR2 is YFSETQ. Between the trimmed V and J ends, which lost 2 bases and 10 bases, there was a span of 24 bases. The CDR3 loop is CASSLSDPNSERIAFF. The CDR3 coding sequence is TGCGCCAGCAGCTTAAGTGACCCAAACTCGGAACGTATAGCTTTCTTT.

This clonotype was counted a few times. V usage is TRBV9 and J usage is TRBJ2-3; no clear D gene. Deletions cut 0 bases from V and 8 bases from J, with 13 bases between. Per germline, CDR1 SGDLS and CDR2 YYNGEE. The CDR3 is 14 residues long. CDR3 sequence reads: CASSVATSSGTQYF. The CDR3 nucleotides are TGTGCCAGCAGCGTAGCTACGTCTTCTGGTACGCAGTATTTT. Looking up the rest from reference TRBV9 and TRBJ2-3 gives the full variable domain: DSGVTQTPKHLITATGQRVTLRCSPRSGDLSVYWYQQSLDQGLQFLIQYYNGEERAKGNILERFSAQQFPDLHSELNLSSLELGDSALYFCASSVATSSGTQYFGPGTRLTVL.

The V call is TRBV20-1, the J call TRBJ2-1, with 11 bases matching TRBD2. Trimming cost V 3 bases and J 8 bases; bases outside gene matches: 21. Germline lookup yields CDR1 DFQATT and CDR2 SNEGSKA (reference sequence). The CDR3 covers 19 residues. CDR3 coding DNA: TGCAGTGCTAGTCCGCCCAGTGGTAGCGGGAGGGGAAGTAGTTATGAGCAGTTCTTC. This sequence encodes CSASPPSGSGRGSSYEQFF.

This rearrangement joins TRBV12-3 or TRBV12-4 to TRBJ1-3; tentatively, D is TRBD1 (5 bases). V lost 5 bases and J lost 4, with 15 bases in between. This CDR3 region has 15 residues. CDR3 nucleotide sequence: TGTGCCAGCAGTGCCCCTCGGGGGTCGGGAAACACCATATATTTT. It translates to CASSAPRGSGNTIYF.

The J gene is TRBJ1-3, the V gene TRBV19; no definite D call. Trimming stripped 5 bases from V and 0 bases from J, with 5 bases between. CDR1 is LNHDA and CDR2 is SQIVND in the germline V gene (reference sequence). The CDR3 covers 13 residues. The CDR3 nucleotides are TGTGCCAGTAGTGTTAACTCTGGAAACACCATATATTTT. Encoded protein: CASSVNSGNTIYF.